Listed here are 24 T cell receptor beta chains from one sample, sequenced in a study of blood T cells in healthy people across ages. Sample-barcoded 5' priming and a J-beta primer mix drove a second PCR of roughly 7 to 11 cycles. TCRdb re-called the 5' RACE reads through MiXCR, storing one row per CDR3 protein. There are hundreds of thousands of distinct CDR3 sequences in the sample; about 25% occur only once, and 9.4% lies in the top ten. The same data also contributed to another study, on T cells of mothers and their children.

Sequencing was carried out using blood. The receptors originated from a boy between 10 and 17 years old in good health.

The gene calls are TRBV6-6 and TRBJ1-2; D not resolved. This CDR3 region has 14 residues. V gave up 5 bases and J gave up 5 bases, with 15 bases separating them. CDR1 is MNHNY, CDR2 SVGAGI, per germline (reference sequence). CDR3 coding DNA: TGTGCCAGCAGTGCATACCCGGGAGATTATGGCTACACCTTC. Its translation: CASSAYPGDYGYTF.

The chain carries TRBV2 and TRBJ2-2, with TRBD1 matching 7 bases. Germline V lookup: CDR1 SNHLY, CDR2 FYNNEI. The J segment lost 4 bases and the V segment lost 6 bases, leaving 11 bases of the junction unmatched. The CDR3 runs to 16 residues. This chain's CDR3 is CASRERQGGRTGELFF. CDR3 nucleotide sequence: TGTGCCAGCAGGGAGAGACAAGGGGGCCGCACCGGGGAGCTGTTTTTT.

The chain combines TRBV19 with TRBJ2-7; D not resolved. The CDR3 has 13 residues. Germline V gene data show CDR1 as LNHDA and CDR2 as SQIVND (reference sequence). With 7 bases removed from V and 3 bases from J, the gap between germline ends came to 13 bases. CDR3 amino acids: CASIGPRGYEQYF. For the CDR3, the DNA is TGTGCCAGTATAGGACCGCGCGGCTACGAGCAGTACTTC.

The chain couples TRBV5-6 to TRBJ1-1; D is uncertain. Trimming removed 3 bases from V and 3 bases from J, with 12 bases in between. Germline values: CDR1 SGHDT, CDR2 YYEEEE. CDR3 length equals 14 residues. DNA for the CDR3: TGTGCCAGCAGCTACGTCCCGGCCCACACTGAAGCTTTCTTT. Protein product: CASSYVPAHTEAFF.

Written as DNA, the CDR3 is TGTGCCAGCAAGACTGCAGGGGGCACTGAAGCTTTCTTT. This codes for CASKTAGGTEAFF. The chain joins TRBV6-6 to TRBJ1-1, with 7 bases identical to TRBD1. Trimming cost V 7 bases and J 4 bases; bases outside gene matches: 6. Germline assignment: CDR1 MNHNY and CDR2 SVGAGI (reference sequence). This CDR3 comprises 13 residues.

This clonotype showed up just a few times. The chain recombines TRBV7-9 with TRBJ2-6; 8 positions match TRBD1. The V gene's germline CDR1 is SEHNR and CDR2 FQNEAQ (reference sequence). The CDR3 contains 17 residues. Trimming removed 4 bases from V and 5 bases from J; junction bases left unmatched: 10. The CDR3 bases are TGTGCCAGCAGCTACGATTGGACAGGGAACAGGGCCAACGTCCTGACTTTC. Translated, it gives CASSYDWTGNRANVLTF.

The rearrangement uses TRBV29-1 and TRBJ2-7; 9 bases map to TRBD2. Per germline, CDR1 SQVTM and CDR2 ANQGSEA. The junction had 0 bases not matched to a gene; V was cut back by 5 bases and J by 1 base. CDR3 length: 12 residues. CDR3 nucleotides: TGCAGCGTTCTAGCGGGATCCTACGAGCAGTACTTC. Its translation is CSVLAGSYEQYF.

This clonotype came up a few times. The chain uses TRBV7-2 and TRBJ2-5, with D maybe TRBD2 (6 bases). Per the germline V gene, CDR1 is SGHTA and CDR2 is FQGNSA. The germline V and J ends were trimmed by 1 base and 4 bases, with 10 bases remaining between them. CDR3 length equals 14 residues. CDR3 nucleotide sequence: TGTGCCAGCAGCTTAGGCGGGACGGGAGAGACCCAGTACTTC. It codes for CASSLGGTGETQYF.

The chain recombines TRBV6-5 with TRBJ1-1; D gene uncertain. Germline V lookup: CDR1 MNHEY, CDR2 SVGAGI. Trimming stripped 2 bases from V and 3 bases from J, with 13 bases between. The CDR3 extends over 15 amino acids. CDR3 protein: CASSYNRAVHTEAFF. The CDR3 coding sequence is TGTGCCAGCAGTTACAATAGGGCAGTTCACACTGAAGCTTTCTTT.

The CDR3 nucleotides read TGTGCCAGCAGCTTTGGGGGCGCCCACACCGGGGAGCTGTTTTTT. Translation gives CASSFGGAHTGELFF. The chain joins TRBV7-9 to TRBJ2-2; D possibly corresponds to TRBD1 (6 bases). Between the trimmed V and J ends, which lost 3 bases and 3 bases, there was a span of 11 bases. The length of the CDR3 is 15 residues. The germline V gene has CDR1 SEHNR and CDR2 FQNEAQ (reference sequence).

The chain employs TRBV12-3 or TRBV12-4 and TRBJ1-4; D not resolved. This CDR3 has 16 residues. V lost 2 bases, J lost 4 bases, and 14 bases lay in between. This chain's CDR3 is CASSLTLGSDNEKLFF. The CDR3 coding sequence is TGTGCCAGCAGTTTAACTCTAGGGTCTGATAATGAAAAACTGTTTTTT.

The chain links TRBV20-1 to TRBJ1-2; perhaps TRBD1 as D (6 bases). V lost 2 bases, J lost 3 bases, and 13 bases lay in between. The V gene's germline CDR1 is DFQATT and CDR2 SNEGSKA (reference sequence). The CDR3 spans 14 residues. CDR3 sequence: CSARPLAGDYGYTF. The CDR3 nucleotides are TGCAGTGCTAGACCCCTGGCAGGGGACTATGGCTACACCTTC.

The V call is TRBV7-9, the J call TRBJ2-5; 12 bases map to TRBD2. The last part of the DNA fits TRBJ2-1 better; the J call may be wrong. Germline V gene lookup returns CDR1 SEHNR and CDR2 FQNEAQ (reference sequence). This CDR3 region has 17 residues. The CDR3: CASSLARASGRGVEQFF. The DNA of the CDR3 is TGTGCCAGCAGCTTAGCGCGGGCTAGCGGGAGGGGAGTTGAGCAGTTCTTC.

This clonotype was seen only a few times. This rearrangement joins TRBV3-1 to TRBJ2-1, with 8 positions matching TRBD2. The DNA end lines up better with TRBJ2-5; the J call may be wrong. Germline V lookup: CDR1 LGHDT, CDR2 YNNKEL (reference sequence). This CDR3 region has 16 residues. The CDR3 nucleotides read TGTGCCAGCAGCCAATTTTTAGCGGGACTACAAGAGACCCAGTACTTC. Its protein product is CASSQFLAGLQETQYF.

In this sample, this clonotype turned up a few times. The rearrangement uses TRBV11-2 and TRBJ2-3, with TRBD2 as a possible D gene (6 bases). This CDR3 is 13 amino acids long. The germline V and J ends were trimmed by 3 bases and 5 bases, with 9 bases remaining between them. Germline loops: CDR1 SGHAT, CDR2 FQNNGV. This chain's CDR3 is CASSFSGEDTQYF. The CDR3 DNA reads TGTGCCAGCAGCTTTTCGGGGGAAGATACGCAGTATTTT.

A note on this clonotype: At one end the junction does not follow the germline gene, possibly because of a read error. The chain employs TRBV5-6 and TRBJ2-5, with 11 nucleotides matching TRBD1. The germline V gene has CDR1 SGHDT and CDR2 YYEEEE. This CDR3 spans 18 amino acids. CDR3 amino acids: CASSSSFRGDRGSYEQHF. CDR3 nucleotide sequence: TGTGCCAGCAGCTCCTCTTTCCGAGGGGACAGGGGGTCCTACGAGCAGCACTTC.

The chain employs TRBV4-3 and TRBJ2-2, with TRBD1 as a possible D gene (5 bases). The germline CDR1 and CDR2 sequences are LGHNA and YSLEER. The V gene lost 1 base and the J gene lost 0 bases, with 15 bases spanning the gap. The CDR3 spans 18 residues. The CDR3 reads CASSQVGMGHANTGELFF. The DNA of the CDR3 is TGCGCCAGCAGCCAAGTTGGGATGGGGCACGCGAACACCGGGGAGCTGTTTTTT.

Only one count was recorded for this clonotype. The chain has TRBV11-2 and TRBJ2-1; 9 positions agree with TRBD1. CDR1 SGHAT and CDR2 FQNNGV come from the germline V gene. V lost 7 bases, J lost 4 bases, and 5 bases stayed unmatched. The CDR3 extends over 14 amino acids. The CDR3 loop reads CASNGQGRYNEQFF. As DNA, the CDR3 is TGTGCCAGCAACGGACAGGGGAGATACAATGAGCAGTTCTTC. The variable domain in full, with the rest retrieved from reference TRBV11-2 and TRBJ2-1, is EAGVAQSPRYKIIEKRQSVAFWCNPISGHATLYWYQQILGQGPKLLIQFQNNGVVDDSQLPKDRFSAERLKGVDSTLKIQPAKLEDSAVYLCASNGQGRYNEQFFGPGTRLTVL.

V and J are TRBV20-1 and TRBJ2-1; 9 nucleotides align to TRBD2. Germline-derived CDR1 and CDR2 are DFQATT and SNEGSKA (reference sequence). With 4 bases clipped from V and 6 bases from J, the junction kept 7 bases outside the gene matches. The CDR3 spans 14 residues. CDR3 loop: CSATLAGTINEQFF. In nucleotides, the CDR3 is TGCAGTGCTACTCTAGCGGGGACCATCAATGAGCAGTTCTTC.

The CDR3 loop reads CSVLTGSGNTIYF. The CDR3 region has the DNA TGCAGCGTGCTCACAGGCTCTGGAAACACCATATATTTT. The V gene is TRBV29-1, the J gene TRBJ1-3, with D possibly being TRBD1 (5 bases). Germline V CDR1 and CDR2: SQVTM, ANQGSEA. Between the trimmed V and J ends, which lost 6 bases and 0 bases, there was a span of 9 bases. This CDR3 comprises 13 residues.

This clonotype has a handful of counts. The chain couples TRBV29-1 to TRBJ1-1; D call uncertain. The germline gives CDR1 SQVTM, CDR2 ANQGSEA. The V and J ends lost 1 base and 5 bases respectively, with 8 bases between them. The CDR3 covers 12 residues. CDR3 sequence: CSVEGGRTEAFF. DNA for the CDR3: TGCAGCGTTGAAGGGGGTCGAACTGAAGCTTTCTTT.

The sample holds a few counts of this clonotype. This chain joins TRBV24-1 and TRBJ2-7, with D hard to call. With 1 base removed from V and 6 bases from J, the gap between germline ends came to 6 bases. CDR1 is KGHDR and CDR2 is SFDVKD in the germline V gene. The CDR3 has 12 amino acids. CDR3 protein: CATSDFGFEQYF. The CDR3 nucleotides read TGTGCCACCAGTGATTTTGGTTTCGAGCAGTACTTC.

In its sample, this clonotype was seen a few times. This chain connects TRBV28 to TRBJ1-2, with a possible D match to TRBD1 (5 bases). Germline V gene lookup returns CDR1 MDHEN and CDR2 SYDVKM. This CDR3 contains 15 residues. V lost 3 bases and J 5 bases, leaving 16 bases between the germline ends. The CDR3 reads CASSFQGGDLYGYTF. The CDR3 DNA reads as TGTGCCAGCAGTTTCCAAGGAGGGGATCTATATGGCTACACCTTC.

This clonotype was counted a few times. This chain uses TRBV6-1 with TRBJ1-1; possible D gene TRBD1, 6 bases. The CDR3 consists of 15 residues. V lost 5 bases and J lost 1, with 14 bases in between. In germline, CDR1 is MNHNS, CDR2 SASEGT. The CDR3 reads CASSRGGRGNTEAFF. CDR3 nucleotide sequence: TGTGCCAGCAGTAGGGGGGGGAGGGGGAACACTGAAGCTTTCTTT.